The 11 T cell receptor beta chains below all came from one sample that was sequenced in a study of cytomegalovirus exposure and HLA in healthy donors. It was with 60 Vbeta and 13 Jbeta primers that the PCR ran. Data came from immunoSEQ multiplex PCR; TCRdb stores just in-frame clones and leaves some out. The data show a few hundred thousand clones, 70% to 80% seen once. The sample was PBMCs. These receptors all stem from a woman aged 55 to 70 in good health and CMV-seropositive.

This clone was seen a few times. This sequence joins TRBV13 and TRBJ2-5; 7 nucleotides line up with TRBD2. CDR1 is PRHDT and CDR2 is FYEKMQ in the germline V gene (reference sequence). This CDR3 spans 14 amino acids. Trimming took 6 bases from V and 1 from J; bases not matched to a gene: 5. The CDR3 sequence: CASRSTSAQETQYF. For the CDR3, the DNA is TGTGCCAGCAGGTCCACTAGCGCCCAAGAGACCCAGTACTTC. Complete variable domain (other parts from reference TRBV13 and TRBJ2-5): AAGVIQSPRHLIKEKRETATLKCYPIPRHDTVYWYQQGPGQDPQFLISFYEKMQSDKGSIPDRFSAQQFSDYHSELNMSSLELGDSALYFCASRSTSAQETQYFGPGTRLLVL.

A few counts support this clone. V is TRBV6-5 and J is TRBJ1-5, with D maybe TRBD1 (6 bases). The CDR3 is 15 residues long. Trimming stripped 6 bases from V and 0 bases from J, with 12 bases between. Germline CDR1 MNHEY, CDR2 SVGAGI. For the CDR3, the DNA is TGTGCCAGCAGGCCTCAGGGGTTTAGCAATCAGCCCCAGCATTTT. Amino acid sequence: CASRPQGFSNQPQHF.

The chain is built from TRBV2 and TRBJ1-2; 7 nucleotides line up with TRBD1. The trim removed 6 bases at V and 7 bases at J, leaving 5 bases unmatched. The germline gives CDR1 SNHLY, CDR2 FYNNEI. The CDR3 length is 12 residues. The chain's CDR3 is CASRTGPSGYTF. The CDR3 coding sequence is TGTGCCAGCAGGACAGGGCCTTCTGGCTACACCTTC.

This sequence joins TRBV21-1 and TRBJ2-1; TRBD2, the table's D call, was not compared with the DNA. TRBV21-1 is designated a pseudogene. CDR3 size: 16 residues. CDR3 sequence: CASSKGEGRSYNEQFF. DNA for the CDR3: TGTGCCAGCAGCAAAGGAGAGGGCCGCTCCTACAATGAGCAGTTCTTC.

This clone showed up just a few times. CDR3 coding DNA: TGTGCCAGGGACCTTGGACAGGGGACCGGGGCCAACGTCCTGACTTTC. Protein sequence: CARDLGQGTGANVLTF. The chain employs TRBV7-9 and TRBJ2-6, with TRBD1 matching over 9 bases. CDR1 is SEHNR and CDR2 is FQNEAQ in the germline V gene (reference sequence). V was pared by 9 bases and J by 4 bases, with 10 bases of the junction left unmatched. The CDR3 sequence is 16 residues long.

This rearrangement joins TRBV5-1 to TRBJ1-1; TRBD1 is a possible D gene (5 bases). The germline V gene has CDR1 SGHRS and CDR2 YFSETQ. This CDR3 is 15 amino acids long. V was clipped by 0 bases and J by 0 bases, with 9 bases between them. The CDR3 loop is CASSLDDSMNTEAFF. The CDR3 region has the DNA TGCGCCAGCAGCTTGGATGACAGCATGAACACTGAAGCTTTCTTT.

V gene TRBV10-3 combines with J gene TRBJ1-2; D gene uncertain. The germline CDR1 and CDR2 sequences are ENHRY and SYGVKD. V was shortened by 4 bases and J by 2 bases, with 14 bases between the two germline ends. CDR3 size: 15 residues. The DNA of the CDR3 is TGTGCCATCAGTGCTGCGGGAGGTACCAACTATGGCTACACCTTC. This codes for CAISAAGGTNYGYTF.

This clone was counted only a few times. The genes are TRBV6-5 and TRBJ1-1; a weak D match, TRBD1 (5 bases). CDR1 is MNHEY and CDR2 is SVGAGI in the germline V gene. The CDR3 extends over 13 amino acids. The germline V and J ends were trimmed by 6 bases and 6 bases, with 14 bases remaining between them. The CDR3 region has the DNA TGTGCCAGCAGAAAAACTCGGGGGTCTGAAGCTTTCTTT. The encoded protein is CASRKTRGSEAFF.

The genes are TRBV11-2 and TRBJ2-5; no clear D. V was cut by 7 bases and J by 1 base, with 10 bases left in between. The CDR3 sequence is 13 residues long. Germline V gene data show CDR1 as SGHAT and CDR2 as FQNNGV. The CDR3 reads CASIRIPQETQYF. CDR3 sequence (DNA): TGTGCCAGCATTAGAATTCCCCAAGAGACCCAGTACTTC.

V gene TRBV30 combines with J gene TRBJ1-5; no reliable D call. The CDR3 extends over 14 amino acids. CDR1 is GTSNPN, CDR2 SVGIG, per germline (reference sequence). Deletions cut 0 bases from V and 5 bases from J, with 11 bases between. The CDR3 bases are TGTGCCTGGAGTGTACTTGGAGAGGATCAGCCCCAGCATTTT. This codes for CAWSVLGEDQPQHF.

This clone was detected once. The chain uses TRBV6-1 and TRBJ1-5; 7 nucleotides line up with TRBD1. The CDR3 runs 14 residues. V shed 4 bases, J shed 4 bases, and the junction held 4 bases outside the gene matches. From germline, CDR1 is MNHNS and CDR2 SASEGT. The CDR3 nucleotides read TGTGCCAGCAGTGCTCAGACAGGGAATCAGCCCCAGCATTTT. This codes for CASSAQTGNQPQHF.